This T cell receptor (beta chain) was captured in a study of monozygotic twins with inflammatory bowel disease. Study findings and constraints: Among twins, concordant and discordant pairs did not differ in repertoire similarity, possibly from limited power.

Every TCR library drew on about 4,000 ng of total RNA. TCRdb re-analyzed the 5' RACE reads; it lists each CDR3 protein once, without DNA. The table lists fewer than 550,000 distinct CDR3 sequences. Remarks on this clonotype: Its antigen is unknown.

This sequence was found in a human donor with ulcerative colitis or Crohn's disease, or a healthy co-twin of an affected twin (not recorded which). The sequencing sample was made of blood.

CDR3 in amino acids: CASSQDIGFYKFF. The chain couples TRBV3-1 to TRBJ2-1. From germline, CDR1 is LGHDT and CDR2 YNNKEL (reference sequence). This CDR3 spans 13 amino acids.